The clone carrying this TCR beta chain was detected many times. Its antigen is undetermined. The data derive from a study of neurological immune-mediated disorders. Study results and limitations: None of the CDR3 amino acid sequences of expanded clones were shared across subjects, and this suggested private repertoires in all groups. The highest TCR clonal expansion occurred in HTLV-1-associated myelopathy; multiple sclerosis fell below healthy controls.

The time point here: longitudinal time-point 1 (baseline). The making of cDNA relied on 5'RACE with 10-nucleotide random UMIs. Every sequencing run generated over 160 million TCR-beta sequences from 15-18 subjects. TCRdb re-called the 5' RACE reads through MiXCR, storing one row per CDR3 protein. The data hold around 60,000 distinct CDR3 sequences, with about 10% observed a single time. This clonotype was obtained from a male donor with HTLV-1-associated myelopathy (HAM/TSP). Sequencing used PBMCs.

Here the CDR3 reads CSARMDREYNEQFF. CDR3 bases: TGCAGTGCTAGAATGGACAGGGAGTACAATGAGCAGTTCTTC. V and J are TRBV20-1 and TRBJ2-1, with 8 positions matching TRBD1. The J segment lost 4 bases and the V segment lost 2 bases, leaving 4 bases of the junction unmatched. CDR1 is DFQATT, CDR2 SNEGSKA, per germline (reference sequence). The CDR3 loop spans 14 amino acids.